This is a list of T cell receptor beta chains from one sample in a study of human T cells and chemical hapten exposure. From the RACE reads, TCRdb called clonotypes with MiXCR, one entry per CDR3 protein. The sample has more than 110,000 distinct CDR3 sequences; 12% are singletons. Sequencing used whole blood, obtained in connection with sensitization to the hapten diphenylcyclopropenone (DPC). These receptors all come from a woman in her forties or fifties with alopecia areata. Some clones in this sample may be carry-over from other donors' samples. CDR3s include the opening cysteine and the closing phenylalanine or tryptophan. A D gene is named only where the DNA matches it firmly. Size values are once, few and many counts, or a class for expanded clones, and some rows have none.

v_gene	abundance	d_gene	j_gene	CDR3aa	CDR3nt
TRBV20-1	.	.	TRBJ2-7	CSARDGVATYEQYF	TGCAGTGCTAGAGATGGGGTCGCCACCTACGAGCAGTACTTC
TRBV20-1	many	.	TRBJ1-3	CSASISSGNTIYF	TGCAGTGCTAGCATCAGCTCTGGAAACACCATATATTTT
TRBV29-1	many	TRBD1	TRBJ2-3	CSVRTGSTDTQYF	TGCAGCGTGAGGACAGGGAGTACAGATACGCAGTATTTT
TRBV28	few	TRBD1	TRBJ2-7	CASSLTGQHYEQYF	TGTGCCAGCAGTTTGACGGGACAGCACTACGAGCAGTACTTC
TRBV12-3/TRBV12-4	many	.	TRBJ2-1	CASRPSTPYNEQFF	TGTGCCAGCAGGCCATCGACCCCTTACAATGAGCAGTTCTTC
TRBV14	few	.	TRBJ2-1	CASSQDGTDYNEQFF	TGTGCCAGCAGCCAAGATGGCACGGACTACAATGAGCAGTTCTTC
TRBV3-1	.	TRBD1	TRBJ1-4	CASSQAAGTGGEKLFF	TGTGCCAGCAGCCAAGCTGCCGGGACAGGGGGAGAAAAACTGTTTTTT
TRBV28	many	.	TRBJ1-2	CASRSGPTALTGYTF	TGTGCCAGCAGATCGGGACCTACCGCTCTCACTGGCTACACCTTC
TRBV6-2/TRBV6-3	.	.	TRBJ2-5	CASTMGPGVTQYF	TGTGCCAGCACCATGGGACCAGGAGTGACCCAGTACTTC
TRBV5-1	.	.	TRBJ1-2	CASSLLQASGYTF	TGCGCCAGCAGCTTGCTCCAGGCTTCTGGCTACACCTTC
TRBV5-1	.	.	TRBJ2-5	CASSLGAAEETQYF	TGCGCCAGCAGCTTGGGGGCCGCGGAAGAGACCCAGTACTTC
TRBV15	.	.	TRBJ2-6	CATSRDPGTGANVLTF	TGTGCCACCAGCAGAGATCCGGGCACTGGGGCCAACGTCCTGACTTTC
TRBV29-1	.	.	TRBJ2-7	CSVVAAYEQYF	TGCAGCGTTGTAGCGGCCTACGAGCAGTACTTC
TRBV4-1	many	.	TRBJ2-7	CASSQDWIYEQYF	TGCGCCAGCAGCCAAGATTGGATCTACGAGCAGTACTTC
TRBV30	many	TRBD2	TRBJ2-1	CASLRGGEQFF	TGTGCCTCCCTTCGGGGGGGAGAGCAGTTCTTC
TRBV30	few	TRBD1	TRBJ2-7	CAWTPPRAGGKREQYF	TGTGCCTGGACCCCCCCCAGGGCAGGGGGAAAACGCGAGCAGTACTTC
TRBV20-1	.	TRBD1	TRBJ1-2	CSARDSGQGHGYTF	TGCAGTGCTAGAGACTCTGGACAGGGCCATGGCTACACCTTC
TRBV18	many	.	TRBJ2-1	CASSPAPARVYNEQFF	TGTGCCAGCTCACCAGCCCCAGCGCGGGTCTACAATGAGCAGTTCTTC
TRBV7-6	few	.	TRBJ2-3	CASSMRGAADTQYF	TGTGCCAGCAGTATGAGGGGGGCGGCAGATACGCAGTATTTT
TRBV30	few	TRBD2	TRBJ2-1	CAWSVRGGRERGSQGQFF	TGTGCCTGGAGTGTACGCGGGGGGCGGGAGAGGGGCTCCCAGGGGCAGTTCTTC
TRBV19	.	TRBD2	TRBJ2-1	CASRIGGRHNEQFF	TGTGCCAGTAGAATAGGCGGGAGGCACAATGAGCAGTTCTTC
TRBV5-1	.	TRBD1	TRBJ2-1	CASSLAGGFYNEQFF	TGCGCCAGCAGCTTAGCAGGGGGCTTCTACAATGAGCAGTTCTTC
TRBV5-1	many	TRBD2	TRBJ2-7	CASTLLAGAREQYF	TGCGCCAGCACCTTACTAGCGGGAGCGAGGGAGCAGTACTTC